This T cell receptor beta chain was captured by sequencing in a study of blood T cells in healthy people across ages. Study background: The template switching approach captured approximately one barcoded beta molecule for every two T cells.

V dropped 2 bases and J dropped 0 bases, with 18 bases sitting between them. The germline V gene encodes CDR1 DFQATT and CDR2 SNEGSKA (reference sequence). The CDR3 extends over 17 amino acids. For the second PCR, which ran for 7 to 11 cycles, a sample-barcoded 5' primer and a J-beta primer mix were used. Each CDR3 protein is one row after TCRdb ran MiXCR on the 5' RACE reads. The table lists 850,000 to 1,300,000 distinct CDR3 sequences, 40% to 55% of them singletons, with about 20% in the top ten. The sample providers were healthy Caucasian people from Russia, aged roughly 6 to 95. Total RNA, at least 5 micrograms per sample, was extracted from PBMCs.

The sample comprised blood. This clonotype was obtained from a woman aged 60-75 years in good health. V and J are TRBV20-1 and TRBJ2-3, with D perhaps TRBD2 (6 bases). The chain's CDR3 is CSARLPRGTSSTDTQYF. The CDR3 DNA sequence: TGCAGTGCTAGACTTCCTCGCGGGACCTCGAGCACAGATACGCAGTATTTT.